This record covers a single T cell receptor beta chain. Its antigen has not been determined. Per-nucleotide qualities are absent, and no much larger clonotype sits a single base away. This sample is part of a study of cytomegalovirus exposure and HLA in healthy donors (dated by TCRdb to 2015 to 2018). Describing the broader study: In an earlier analysis of around 540 of the donors, 276 Gb of sequence data and about 110 million unique TCR beta sequences from roughly 180 million T cells were reported. An earlier analysis of around 580 of the donors used high-throughput TCR beta sequencing to judge whether each TCR beta V gene segment behaved as functional or pseudogenic. In the later analysis, no new phenotypic data were used to find candidate immune exposures; instead, reliance was placed on TCR beta sequences and their occurrence across donors. Genome-wide SNP genotypes for about three fifths of the roughly 670 donors were used in a later genetic analysis, which treated that subset as a discovery cohort. Donor age, sex, ethnicity and CMV serostatus were compiled together with the repertoire data. Every discovery cohort repertoire had been produced on one sequencing platform. A later analysis re-analyzed previously published TCR beta repertoires from 666 donors and added high-resolution HLA genotyping to study TCR occurrence patterns. The study aimed to test whether signatures of past pathogen exposure could be identified by cataloging public T cell receptors. A handful of DR-DQ haplotypes were handled as single units for association and clustering because linkage in the cohort was strong. In addition to the first cohort of several hundred subjects, a separate validation cohort of under 150 different subjects was used. The genetic ancestry cluster associated with self-reported Caucasian donors included about 84% of the 398 genotyped donors. Typing coverage varied by locus: about 620-640 donors for A, B, C, DRB1 and DQB1; 500 to 550 for DQA1; over 600 for DPA1; approximately 450 for DPB1. The study combined high-throughput TCR immunosequencing, statistical association of individual TCRs with disease status, and machine learning to predict cytomegalovirus infection status. HLA typing covered class I and class II loci at four-digit resolution. The T cell repertoires of some 670 subjects were profiled by immunosequencing and related to cytomegalovirus serostatus. Roughly 320 gigabases of sequencing data and around 80 million unique TCR sequences made up an early release that covered under 750 HLA-typed donors. Among some 400 genotyped donors of the cohort, an average of around 250,000 unique TCR beta nucleotide sequences was sequenced per donor, of which about 20% were non-productive. Study-level results and caveats: In a later analysis, TCR association rates were found to vary across HLA loci, with the most associated TCRs seen for DRB1 alleles and the fewest for HLA-C alleles. Strong co-occurrence of HLA alleles, especially DR and DQ, made assigning TCR associations to individual alleles difficult. A further reported finding was that TCR beta sequences accurately predicted the HLA-A and HLA-B alleles for most subjects in the first cohort. In an earlier analysis of some 540 of the donors, most TCR beta V segments appeared in productive rearrangements about 87% or about 30% of the time, broadly matching IMGT annotations. V-gene and J-gene trimming of TCR beta chains was associated with a missense DCLRE1C variant in a later genetic analysis, and the association was replicated in an independent cohort. A later analysis found that most CMV-associated TCR beta chains appeared HLA-restricted, with HLA associations seemingly driven largely by CMV exposure. Because some donors lacked HLA typing at each locus, the association tests relied only on the typed subset. Linkage disequilibrium might explain the correlated functional status among segregating V segments, but an unknown experimental factor could not be ruled out. A few of the identified cytomegalovirus-associated TCR beta chains were confirmed in vitro to be specific for cytomegalovirus antigens. According to the authors, the approach could potentially be generalized to other disease states and immunological phenotypes. A cluster of highly shared sequence variants was judged likely to represent a technical artifact of the sequencing pipeline. At a false discovery rate of 0.05, a later analysis linked under 20,000 TCR beta sequences to specific HLA alleles. The cohort was sequenced for TCR beta chains only, and without alpha or paired-chain data the features that could be detected were limited. Some IMGT-functional V segments, including TRBV6-2 and TRBV6-3, could not be distinguished by the 87-base-pair reads and were therefore excluded. In the study, 150 to 200 TCR beta chains were listed as associated with cytomegalovirus. According to a later analysis, parvovirus B19, influenza, CMV and Epstein-Barr virus appeared linked to several top co-occurrence clusters. The classifier was reported to diagnose cytomegalovirus status with high specificity and sensitivity in both the original cohort and the validation cohort. CMV serostatus was the only immune exposure information available for the cohort. The presence/absence analyses assumed that sequencing depth was roughly uniform across donors, and that assumption may not be true. Compared with the 666-donor mean, donors in an Asian-associated ancestry cluster had fewer N-insertions in productive TCRs, according to a later genetic analysis. Because counts were too low, some 16 rarely observed V segments, including chromosome 9 orphons, were excluded from the earlier analysis of about 500 of the donors. Most TCR sequences were seen in very few donors, while some public TCRs were found in many individuals. In a later analysis, HLA-associated TCR beta chains showed more clonal expansion and lower generation probabilities than non-associated chains that were equally common.

Via the germline V gene (reference sequence), CDR1 is DFQATT and CDR2 SNEGSKA. The cysteine opens and the phenylalanine closes a CDR3 of 11 amino acids. The DNA shown is the 33-base CDR3, in frame from base 1. Cut back by 2 bases and 4 bases, the V and J ends lie 5 bases apart. The cohort was made up of about 610 healthy bone marrow donors. At the time of sampling, all cohort members were nominally healthy, though unrecorded immune exposures were likely present. The donor was CMV seropositive and was included in the group of 250 to 350 seropositive cohort members. A peripheral blood sample was collected from each donor, and TCR beta sequencing was performed on peripheral blood mononuclear cells. Genomic DNA extraction from the blood cell samples was performed with the Qiagen DNeasy Blood Extraction Kit. Libraries were constructed by the immunoSEQ multiplex PCR assay. For the multiplex PCR, a mixture combining 60 forward primers for TCR Vbeta segments and 13 reverse primers for TCR Jbeta segments was used. A multiplex PCR assay on genomic DNA amplified the CDR3 region of rearranged TCR beta genes. The amplified TCR beta libraries were sequenced on the Illumina HiSeq System as 87-base-pair reads. On the study's bioinformatics: Across the 670 or so repertoires, a later analysis counted about 81 million unique TCR beta chains, around 11 million of which were shared by at least two donors. Raw reads were error-corrected and collapsed into unique sequences with a nearest-neighbor algorithm that merged closely related sequences to remove PCR and sequencing errors. To assign V, D and J gene segments, CDR3 sequences were aligned to IMGT reference sequences. For a sequence to be retained, a match of at least six nucleotides was required to both a V gene segment and a J gene segment. Rearrangements were called productive when the CDR3 lacked stop codons and stayed in frame with V and J; all others were non-productive. Following IMGT convention, CDR3 was defined as the stretch from the second conserved V-encoded cysteine up to the conserved J-encoded phenylalanine. In an earlier analysis of some 550 of the donors, sequences lacking an unambiguous match to a single V gene segment were excluded. In an earlier analysis of some 590 of the donors, a V segment was called functional when productive rearrangements were above 56.7%, and segregating when the standard deviation between donors exceeded 5%. A statistical classification framework was built for diagnosing cytomegalovirus status from the catalog of TCR beta chain sequences. V and J gene assignment, in a later analysis, came from comparing TCR nucleotide sequences with IMGT/GENE-DB human TR gene sequences. Using the TCRdist pipeline, a later analysis assigned CDR3 sequences along with most-parsimonious VDJ recombination scenarios. In a later analysis, each TCR beta chain was defined by its CDR3 amino acid sequence together with its V-gene family, and reads lacking a unique V-gene family were excluded. A later analysis removed roughly 590 highly shared, low-generation-probability nucleotide sequences to deal with suspected cross-contamination and a sequencing artifact. A later analysis calculated a clonal expansion index for each public chain from normalized within-repertoire ranks of inferred template counts. A later analysis computed generation probabilities with a VDJ recombination model fitted to out-of-frame rearrangements, and checked the results against IGoR. A later analysis scored TCR-TCR, TCR-HLA and TCR-CMV co-occurrence with hypergeometric tests, applying a repertoire-size bias correction to TCR pairs. To estimate false discovery rates, a later analysis permuted the HLA or CMV assignments 20 times. In a later analysis, co-occurring TCRs were grouped using DBSCAN, and TCRdist sequence similarity was added for clustering within HLA-allele-positive subsets. For co-occurrence clustering, repertoires with fewer than 30,000 or more than 120,000 public chains were excluded, along with five repertoires with anomalous nucleotide sharing. The table was pulled from immuneACCESS by TCRdb, which kept in-frame rearrangements only. Such tables lose some clones; where checked, under half of the loss comes from unresolved V genes, and the rest has no known cause. The DNA gave D and trimming, while V, J and clone size come from that table. For this sample the table gives 98,000 or so clones, of which around 79% were detected only once. 5% to 6.5% of the sample is in the top ten clones.

This clonotype originated in a man aged 55 to 70 in good health and CMV-seropositive. The sequencing sample was made of PBMCs. The sequence links TRBV20-1 to TRBJ2-5, with no D gene named confidently. The CDR3 amino acid sequence is: CSARYLETQYF. The DNA is TGCAGTGCTAGATATTTAGAGACCCAGTACTTC.